A selection of T cell receptor beta chains follows, all from one sample in a study of shared clonotypes between healthy human individuals. Generated by immunoSEQ multiplex PCR, the TCRdb table keeps only in-frame clones and is missing some. Of about 1.1 million clones in the sample, approximately 75% were seen once. Sequencing used memory CD4+ T cells from PBMCs. Receptors were obtained from a man aged 18 to 29 in good health. Some clones in this sample may be carry-over from other donors' samples. CDR3s include the opening cysteine and the closing phenylalanine or tryptophan. The D gene is left open where the match is weak. Size is stated for part of the rows, as once, few or many counts, or as a class when the clone is expanded.

>NA|TRBJ2-5|NA|TRBV19
CASSIGRSETQYF
TGTGCCAGTAGTATAGGTCGTTCAGAGACCCAGTACTTC
>TRBD2|TRBJ2-3|NA|TRBV2
CASSVRTSGTDTQYF
TGTGCCAGCAGTGTTAGGACTAGCGGCACAGATACGCAGTATTTT
>TRBD2|TRBJ2-1|NA|TRBV5-1
CASSLSGRMGNEQFF
TGCGCCAGCAGCCTTAGCGGGAGGATGGGGAATGAGCAGTTCTTC
>NA|TRBJ2-5|NA|TRBV5-4
CASSEMGRETQYF
TGTGCCAGCAGCGAGATGGGGAGGGAGACCCAGTACTTC
>TRBD2|TRBJ2-3|few|TRBV7-7
CASSPSGSGDTQYF
TGTGCCAGCAGCCCTAGCGGGAGTGGGGATACGCAGTATTTT
>NA|TRBJ2-5|NA|TRBV30
CAWSVNREGSQYF
TGTGCCTGGAGTGTAAATCGGGAAGGGTCCCAGTACTTC
>NA|TRBJ2-7|NA|TRBV27
CASSSTPGLTYEQYF
TGTGCCAGCAGTTCAACCCCGGGGTTAACCTACGAGCAGTACTTC
>TRBD2|TRBJ2-1|NA|TRBV6-1
CASSGGTSGGHSYNEQFF
TGTGCCAGCAGTGGGGGGACTAGCGGGGGCCACTCCTACAATGAGCAGTTCTTC
>NA|TRBJ2-7|NA|TRBV21-1
CASSKVGRGAWLTYEQYF
NA
>TRBD2|TRBJ2-7|once|TRBV7-3
CASSLRGLDEQYF
TGTGCCAGCAGCTTAAGGGGACTAGACGAGCAGTACTTC
>NA|TRBJ2-5|NA|TRBV5-1
CASTQYSAGGGTQYF
TGCGCCAGCACCCAGTACAGTGCGGGTGGGGGGACCCAGTACTTC
>NA|TRBJ2-3|NA|TRBV27
CASSLEGRGGTDTQYF
TGTGCCAGCAGTTTAGAGGGGCGGGGAGGCACAGATACGCAGTATTTT
>TRBD1|TRBJ1-5|NA|TRBV28
CASSNPDRGGYQPQHF
TGTGCCAGCAGTAACCCGGACAGGGGGGGGTATCAGCCCCAGCATTTT
>NA|TRBJ1-4|many|TRBV28
CASSFVYGGEKEKLFF
TGTGCCAGCAGTTTCGTATATGGAGGGGAGAAGGAAAAACTGTTTTTT
>NA|TRBJ1-1|NA|TRBV11-2
CASSFSQGDTEAFF
TGTGCCAGCAGCTTCTCGCAGGGAGACACTGAAGCTTTCTTT
>TRBD1|TRBJ2-7|NA|TRBV11-1
CASSLNRGSYEQYF
TGTGCCAGCAGCTTAAACAGGGGCTCCTACGAGCAGTACTTC
>NA|TRBJ2-2|NA|TRBV9
CASSPDEGGELFF
TGTGCCAGCAGCCCAGATGAGGGCGGGGAGCTGTTTTTT
>NA|TRBJ2-3|NA|TRBV29-1
CSVDGGFEDTQYF
TGCAGCGTTGATGGGGGATTTGAAGATACGCAGTATTTT
>TRBD2|TRBJ2-3|NA|TRBV11-2
CASSRLGSGEAHTQYF
TGTGCCAGCAGCCGCCTGGGTAGCGGGGAGGCGCATACGCAGTATTTT
>NA|TRBJ2-2|NA|TRBV11-3
CASSPQGSGELFF
TGTGCCAGCAGCCCGCAGGGATCCGGGGAGCTGTTTTTT
>TRBD1|TRBJ2-7|NA|TRBV28
CASSRTGTGAAYEQYF
TGTGCCAGCAGCCGAACCGGGACAGGGGCGGCCTACGAGCAGTACTTC
>NA|TRBJ2-1|once|TRBV5-1
CASLAGSGNEQFF
TGCGCCAGCCTAGCCGGGAGTGGTAATGAGCAGTTCTTC
>NA|TRBJ2-5|NA|TRBV7-7
CASSFTGAGETQYF
TGTGCCAGCAGCTTCACGGGAGCGGGAGAGACCCAGTACTTC
>TRBD2|TRBJ2-2|NA|TRBV5-1
CASSPGTTNTGELFF
TGCGCCAGCAGCCCCGGGACTACGAACACCGGGGAGCTGTTTTTT
>TRBD1|TRBJ2-2|few|TRBV7-6
CASSRHFPGQGNTGELFF
TGTGCCAGCAGCCGCCACTTCCCGGGACAGGGGAACACCGGGGAGCTGTTTTTT
>NA|TRBJ2-1|NA|TRBV5-4
CASSKTQGAYNEQFF
TGTGCCAGCAGCAAAACACAGGGCGCCTACAATGAGCAGTTCTTC
>NA|TRBJ2-7|NA|TRBV6-6
CASSRVGRGEQYF
TGTGCCAGCAGTCGGGTCGGGCGGGGCGAGCAGTACTTC
>TRBD1|TRBJ1-1|NA|TRBV29-1
CSARTGTNTEAFF
TGCAGCGCCCGGACAGGAACCAACACTGAAGCTTTCTTT
>NA|TRBJ2-2|NA|TRBV5-1
CASSDPAGDSGELFF
TGCGCCAGCAGCGACCCGGCCGGGGATTCCGGGGAGCTGTTTTTT
>TRBD2|TRBJ2-1|NA|TRBV10-1
CASSALAGSDNEQFF
TGCGCCAGCAGTGCCCTAGCGGGATCGGACAATGAGCAGTTCTTC
>NA|TRBJ2-1|NA|TRBV9
CASSGPSRSYNEQFF
TGTGCCAGCAGCGGCCCCAGTCGCTCCTACAATGAGCAGTTCTTC
>NA|TRBJ2-7|NA|TRBV7-8
CASSSRAATEQYF
TGTGCCAGCAGCTCGCGAGCTGCGACCGAGCAGTACTTC
>TRBD2|TRBJ2-3|NA|TRBV5-4
CASNVRAGGPQDTQYF
TGTGCCAGCAATGTAAGAGCGGGAGGGCCCCAAGATACGCAGTATTTT
>NA|TRBJ2-7|NA|TRBV6-6
CASSILGEQYF
TGTGCCAGCAGTATCCTTGGGGAGCAGTACTTC
>TRBD2|TRBJ2-3|once|TRBV2
CASSGTTPSTDTQYF
TGTGCCAGCAGCGGGACTACTCCGAGCACAGATACGCAGTATTTT
>TRBD1|TRBJ1-1|NA|TRBV30
CAWKGRDRAVAEAFF
TGTGCCTGGAAGGGCCGGGACAGGGCTGTTGCTGAAGCTTTCTTT
>NA|TRBJ1-2|NA|TRBV19
CASTGQTYGYTF
TGTGCCAGCACCGGACAGACCTATGGCTACACCTTC
>NA|TRBJ2-2|NA|TRBV7-2
CASSLRIDANTGELFF
TGTGCCAGCAGCTTAAGGATCGACGCGAACACCGGGGAGCTGTTTTTT
>NA|TRBJ1-5|NA|TRBV4-2
CASRPYFEASNQPQHF
TGTGCCAGCAGACCTTATTTCGAGGCGAGCAATCAGCCCCAGCATTTT
>TRBD1|TRBJ2-5|NA|TRBV5-1
CASVGTGSSETQYF
TGCGCCAGCGTCGGGACAGGGTCATCCGAGACCCAGTACTTC
>TRBD2|TRBJ2-2|NA|TRBV7-3
CASSPGLAGTGELFF
TGTGCCAGCAGCCCAGGACTAGCGGGAACCGGGGAGCTGTTTTTT